Shown below are 9 T cell receptor beta chains from a single sample sequenced in a study of patients and donors after allogeneic stem cell transplantation. TCRdb independently ran MiXCR on the RT-PCR reads; one entry per CDR3 protein. The repertoire holds 200,000 to 250,000 distinct CDR3 sequences, with over 12% as singletons. Sequencing was carried out using blood, either unsorted or a sorted T cell fraction (not recorded which). These receptors were taken from a human donor who was either an allogeneic HSCT recipient or a stem cell or donor lymphocyte infusion donor (not recorded which). It is not recorded whose cells these are; they may come from a transplant donor.

The CDR3 loop is CASSSQDGTGGQTQYF. The CDR3 nucleotides are TGTGCCAGCAGTTCACAGGACGGGACAGGTGGTCAGACCCAGTACTTC. The V gene is TRBV6-5, the J gene TRBJ2-5; 8 bases match TRBD1. CDR3 length equals 16 residues. Germline CDR1 is MNHEY and CDR2 is SVGAGI. V lost 4 bases, J lost 6 bases, and 13 bases stayed unmatched.

This clonotype has a handful of counts. The V and J genes are TRBV7-2 and TRBJ1-6; possibly TRBD1 for D (5 bases). The germline V gene has CDR1 SGHTA and CDR2 FQGNSA. CDR3 length: 15 amino acids. V lost 3 bases, J lost 7 bases, and 13 bases lay in between. CDR3 in amino acids: CASSLKTGPNSPLHF. The CDR3 DNA follows: TGTGCCAGCAGCTTGAAAACGGGACCCAATTCACCCCTCCACTTT.

This sequence joins TRBV10-3 and TRBJ2-5; possible D gene TRBD2, 6 bases. Trimming pared 4 bases from V and 4 bases from J, leaving 16 bases between. Germline values: CDR1 ENHRY, CDR2 SYGVKD. The CDR3 runs to 15 residues. The CDR3: CAISAKAGRRETQYF. The CDR3, as DNA: TGTGCCATCAGTGCGAAGGCAGGGAGGCGAGAGACCCAGTACTTC.

The chain joins TRBV24-1 to TRBJ1-5; possibly TRBD1 for D (6 bases). The CDR3 has 15 amino acids. Trimming pared 3 bases from V and 9 bases from J, leaving 17 bases between. CDR1 is KGHDR, CDR2 SFDVKD, per germline. CDR3 coding DNA: TGTGCCACCAGTGATACAACAGGGCCCAGAGGGCCCCAGCATTTT. Protein product: CATSDTTGPRGPQHF.

The V gene is TRBV6-1, the J gene TRBJ1-5; TRBD1 aligns across 8 bases. The junction had 16 bases not matched to a gene; V was cut back by 6 bases and J by 0 bases. The CDR3 totals 19 residues. Germline assignment: CDR1 MNHNS and CDR2 SASEGT. As DNA, the CDR3 is TGTGCCAGCAGCCCGTTACGAGGACAGGGAATCCATAGCAATCAGCCCCAGCATTTT. Its translation is CASSPLRGQGIHSNQPQHF.

As regards this clonotype: A much larger clone is a single base away; this may be a read error. The chain couples TRBV20-1 to TRBJ2-2; tentative D call: TRBD2 (5 bases). CDR1 and CDR2 (germline): DFQATT, SNEGSKA (reference sequence). This CDR3 is 16 amino acids long. The CDR3 region has the DNA TGCAGTGCTAGAGATGCGAGGGAACCGAACACCGTGGAGCTGTTTTTT. Residues: CSARDAREPNTVELFF.

This chain uses TRBV6-2 or TRBV6-3 with TRBJ1-5; D ambiguous. CDR1 is MNHEY, CDR2 SVGEGT, per germline. The CDR3 length is 13 residues. Deletions cut 7 bases from V and 6 bases from J, with 13 bases between. The CDR3, as DNA: TGTGCCAGCACCCCGGACGGGGTTCAGCCCCAGCATTTT. This gives the protein CASTPDGVQPQHF.

V is TRBV6-6 and J is TRBJ1-1, with D possibly being TRBD1 (5 bases). The CDR3 runs to 10 residues. The V end was cut by 6 bases, the J end by 12 bases, with 11 bases between. Germline V gene lookup returns CDR1 MNHNY and CDR2 SVGAGI (reference sequence). The CDR3 DNA follows: TGTGCCAGCAGCCGGGACGTGCCTTTCTTT. This encodes CASSRDVPFF.

The V gene is TRBV20-1, the J gene TRBJ1-5, with TRBD1 matching over 8 bases. The CDR3 is 12 amino acids. The germline CDR1 and CDR2 sequences are DFQATT and SNEGSKA (reference sequence). The junction had 5 bases not matched to a gene; V was cut back by 6 bases and J by 7 bases. The CDR3 protein is CSAQGANQPQHF. CDR3 coding DNA: TGCAGTGCCCAGGGGGCGAACCAGCCCCAGCATTTT.